This TCR beta chain was identified during a study of T cells after yellow fever vaccination (dated by TCRdb to between 2018 and 2021). With regard to the full study: Libraries from fractions with low cell numbers were prepared with the SMART-Seq v4 Ultra Low Input RNA kit. Bulk TCR alpha and beta repertoires were sequenced longitudinally to track T-cell clones before and after primary and booster YFV17D yellow fever vaccination. The cohort comprised two healthy male donors, one aged 18 to 30 and one aged 30 to 40 years. Blood samples were taken at several timepoints before and after primary and secondary immunization, and bulk PBMC replicates and cell subsets were isolated. Here is what the overall study found, with its caveats: A small fraction of clonotypes appeared in both the CD4 and CD8 compartments, likely as a result of convergent recombination. Compared with the primary T-cell response, the secondary T-cell response was weaker but faster, peaking on day 5 rather than day 15. After the booster, most of the clones that had expanded following primary vaccination were detected again (about 95% of CD4 and around 87% of CD8), which suggests that memory was broadly maintained. Computational filtering was required because FACS-sorted repertoires could contain abundant contaminating clonotypes from the bulk population. Only a couple of donors were included in the study, so the extent to which the findings can be generalized is limited.

In the germline V gene (reference sequence), CDR1 corresponds to SEHNR and CDR2 to FQNEAQ. Measured from the cysteine to the phenylalanine, the CDR3 is 15 residues long. Of the read, only the CDR3 DNA is kept; its 45 bases are in frame from base 1. The junction carries 11 bases between V and J, which are trimmed by 1 base and 2 bases respectively. TCR cDNA was made using 5'RACE template switching, a step that added a universal primer site and unique molecular identifiers. Priming of cDNA synthesis was performed from both the TCR alpha and TCR beta constant segments. Two PCR steps were used to amplify libraries, with sample barcodes and sequencing adapters being added in the second step. Sequencing of libraries was performed on Illumina HiSeq 2500 (2x100 bp) or NovaSeq (2x150 bp). In the authors' own workflow: Reads were demultiplexed and collapsed into UMI consensus sequences with MIGEC, and V(D)J alignment was performed with MiXCR. Vaccine-responding clonotypes were identified with edgeR using replicate PBMC samples, with FDR below 0.01 and a log2 fold change above 5 up to day 15 being required. CD4 or CD8 identity was assigned to each bulk clonotype according to whether the clonotype was present at higher abundance in the sequenced CD4 repertoire or the sequenced CD8 repertoire. TCRdb reprocessed the public reads (quality trimming at Q25 with fastp, clone calling with MiXCR) and kept in-frame beta chains. Rows merge per CDR3 protein into single entries with the most common DNA and genes. In this record, the V and J calls reflect TCRdb's handling and not the investigators' own analysis. Recorded for this sample are 300,000 or so distinct CDR3 sequences; 10% to 15% of them occurred a single time. 0.5% to 0.6% of the sample goes to the ten largest clones.

The sample holds a few counts of this clonotype. It lacks a known antigen. No much larger clone is present one base from it, and per-base qualities are unavailable. In the paper's terms, the treatment or condition label means: live attenuated yellow fever vaccine strain. A standard Ficoll-Paque protocol was used to isolate PBMCs from peripheral blood. CD4 and CD8 T-cell fractions were isolated with Dynabeads CD4 and CD8 positive selection kits. RNA was extracted with TriZol from bulk PBMCs, CD4 and CD8 fractions, and dextramer-positive and dextramer-negative fractions. The starting material was CD4+ T cells sorted from PBMCs, obtained 45 days after the yellow fever booster vaccination. The TCR was taken from a man aged 30 to 45 who received the YFV17D yellow fever vaccine. Recombination connected TRBV7-9 to TRBJ1-2; the D segment could be TRBD1, given 5 matching bases. Here the CDR3 is given as CASSLDQGYNYGYTF. The DNA reads TGTGCCAGCAGCTTAGATCAGGGCTACAACTATGGCTACACCTTC. Reference TRBV7-9 and TRBJ1-2 genes cover what lies past the CDR3, so the full variable domain is DTGVSQNPRHKITKRGQNVTFRCDPISEHNRLYWYRQTLGQGPEFLTYFQNEAQLEKSRLLSDRFSAERPKGSFSTLEIQRTEQGDSAMYLCASSLDQGYNYGYTFGSGTRLTVV.